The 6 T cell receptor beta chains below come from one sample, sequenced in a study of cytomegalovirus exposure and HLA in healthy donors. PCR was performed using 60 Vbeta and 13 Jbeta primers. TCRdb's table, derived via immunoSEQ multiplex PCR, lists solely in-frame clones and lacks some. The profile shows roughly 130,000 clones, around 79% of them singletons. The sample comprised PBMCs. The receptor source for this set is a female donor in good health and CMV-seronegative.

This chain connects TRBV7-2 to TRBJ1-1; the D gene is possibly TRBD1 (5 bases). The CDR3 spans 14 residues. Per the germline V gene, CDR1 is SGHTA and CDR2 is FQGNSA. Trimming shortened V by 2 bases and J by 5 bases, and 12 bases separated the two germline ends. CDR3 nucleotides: TGTGCCAGCAGCTTACTCCCCGGGGGAACTGAAGCTTTCTTT. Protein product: CASSLLPGGTEAFF.

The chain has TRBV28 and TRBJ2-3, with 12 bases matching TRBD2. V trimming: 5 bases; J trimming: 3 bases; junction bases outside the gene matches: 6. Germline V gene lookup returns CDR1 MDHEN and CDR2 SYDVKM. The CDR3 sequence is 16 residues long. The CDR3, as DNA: TGTGCCAGCAGTCCGACTAGCGGGAGATTTACAGATACGCAGTATTTT. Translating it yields CASSPTSGRFTDTQYF.

DNA for the CDR3: TGTGCCAGCAGCCCAGAGGCAGGGGGGAGCAATCAGCCCCAGCATTTT. Translating it yields CASSPEAGGSNQPQHF. This chain connects TRBV9 to TRBJ1-5; TRBD1 aligns across 7 bases. The trim removed 4 bases at V and 1 base at J, leaving 8 bases unmatched. The CDR3 contains 16 residues. Germline lookup yields CDR1 SGDLS and CDR2 YYNGEE.

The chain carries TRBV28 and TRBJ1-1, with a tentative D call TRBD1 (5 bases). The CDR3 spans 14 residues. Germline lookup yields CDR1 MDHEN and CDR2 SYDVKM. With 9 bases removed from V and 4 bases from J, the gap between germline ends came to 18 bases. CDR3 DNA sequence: TGTGCCAGTCAGTGGGGCCCCGGGGGCACTGAAGCTTTCTTT. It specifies CASQWGPGGTEAFF.

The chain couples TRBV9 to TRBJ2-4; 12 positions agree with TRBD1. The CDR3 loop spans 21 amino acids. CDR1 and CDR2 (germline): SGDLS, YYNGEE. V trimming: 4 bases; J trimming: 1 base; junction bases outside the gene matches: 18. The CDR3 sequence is CASSYIIRDRGRVGAKNIQYF. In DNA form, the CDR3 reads TGTGCCAGCAGCTATATAATCCGGGACAGGGGGCGAGTTGGGGCCAAAAACATTCAGTACTTC.

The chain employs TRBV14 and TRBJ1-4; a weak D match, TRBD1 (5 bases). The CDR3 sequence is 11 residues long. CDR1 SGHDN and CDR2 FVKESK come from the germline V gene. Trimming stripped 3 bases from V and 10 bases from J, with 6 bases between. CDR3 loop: CASSQGGKLFF. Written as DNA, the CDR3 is TGTGCCAGCAGCCAGGGGGGAAAACTGTTTTTT.